The next 5 T cell receptor beta chains were all read from a single sample in a study of T cells after yellow fever vaccination. TCRdb ran MiXCR on the 5' RACE reads and lists one entry per CDR3 protein. The table lists roughly 120,000 distinct CDR3 sequences, roughly 8.4% of them singletons. The specimen comprised CD8+ T cells sorted from PBMCs, sampled 45 days after the yellow fever booster vaccination. These receptors came from a man younger than 40 who received the YFV17D yellow fever vaccine.

This clonotype was counted at least ten times. This rearrangement joins TRBV7-2 to TRBJ1-5, with D maybe TRBD1 (6 bases). With 6 bases removed from V and 0 bases from J, the gap between germline ends came to 18 bases. The CDR3 is 17 residues long. The germline gives CDR1 SGHTA, CDR2 FQGNSA. CDR3 bases: TGTGCCAGCAGTCCTACAGGGCTTGTCGTTAGCAATCAGCCCCAGCATTTT. Residues: CASSPTGLVVSNQPQHF.

This clonotype was seen once. With a much larger clone just one base away, this may be a read error. The chain is built from TRBV11-2 and TRBJ2-3; a weak D match, TRBD2 (5 bases). This CDR3 spans 15 amino acids. CDR1 SGHAT and CDR2 FQNNGV come from the germline V gene. V was pared by 6 bases and J by 0 bases, with 13 bases between. CDR3 loop: CASSPAGISTDTQYF. CDR3 DNA sequence: TGTGCCAGCAGTCCGGCCGGGATTAGCACAGATACGCAGTATTTT. Drawing the rest from reference TRBV11-2 and TRBJ2-3, the complete variable domain is EAGVAQSPRYKIIEKRQSVAFWCNPISGHATLYWYQQILGQGPKLLIQFQNNGVVDDSQLPKDRFSAERLKGVDSTLKIQPAKLEDSAVYLCASSPAGISTDTQYFGPGTRLTVL.

At least ten counts were recorded for this clonotype. One end of the junction is discordant with germline, which a read error may explain. The chain recombines TRBV29-1 with TRBJ2-3, with D tentatively TRBD1 or TRBD2 (7 bases each). This CDR3 has 14 residues. CDR1 SQVTM and CDR2 ANQGSEA come from the germline V gene. CDR3: CSVEAGGGTDTQYF. The CDR3, as DNA: TGCAGCGTCGAAGCAGGGGGGGGCACAGATACGCAGTATTTT.

This clonotype was recorded many times. At one end, the junction sequence differs from germline, possibly due to a read error. The chain is built from TRBV7-9 and TRBJ2-3; either TRBD1 or TRBD2 may fit D (5 bases each). Germline CDR1 reads SEHNR; CDR2 reads FQNEAQ (reference sequence). The CDR3 totals 13 residues. The CDR3 DNA follows: TGTGCCAGCAGTACAACCGGGACCGAATACGGGGACTTT. Amino acid sequence: CASSTTGTEYGDF.

This clonotype was recorded many times. The chain employs TRBV4-3 and TRBJ2-7; 7 nucleotides match TRBD2. The CDR3 extends over 16 amino acids. Germline V lookup: CDR1 LGHNA, CDR2 YSLEER. The J segment lost 3 bases and the V segment lost 0 bases, leaving 8 bases of the junction unmatched. The CDR3 sequence is CASSQEPSGAFYEQYF. The CDR3 nucleotides read TGCGCCAGCAGCCAAGAGCCTAGCGGAGCGTTCTACGAGCAGTACTTC.